This T cell receptor (beta chain) was identified in a study of cytomegalovirus exposure and HLA in healthy donors. Primers: 60 Vbeta forward and 13 Jbeta reverse. The assay was immunoSEQ multiplex PCR, and TCRdb's table has in-frame clones only and misses some. Of hundreds of thousands of clones in the sample, over 75% were seen once. J gave up 2 bases and V 2 bases, and 5 bases lay outside the gene matches. CDR3 length equals 15 residues. The germline CDR1 and CDR2 sequences are SEHNR and FQNEAQ (reference sequence). Study-wide points: In a later analysis, TCR beta V- and J-gene trimming was associated with a missense DCLRE1C variant. Prediction of most subjects' HLA-A and HLA-B alleles by TCR beta sequences was reportedly accurate.

Comment on this clone: The antigen remains unidentified.

The chain couples TRBV7-9 to TRBJ2-7; 8 bases line up with TRBD1. This clonotype originated in a girl aged 2-10 years in good health and CMV-seronegative. Sequencing was carried out using PBMCs. The DNA for the CDR3 is TGTGCCAGCAGCTTACAGGGGGCACTTGCCTACGAGCAGTACTTC. Its protein is CASSLQGALAYEQYF.